Listed here are 17 T cell receptor beta chains from one sample, sequenced in a study of cytomegalovirus exposure and HLA in healthy donors. Assay: immunoSEQ multiplex PCR; the TCRdb copy retains only in-frame clones and omits some. Found here are 100,000 to 150,000 clones, 75% to 90% of them singletons; the top ten hold approximately 1.2%. Specimen: PBMCs. The receptors originated from a woman in her late teens or twenties in good health and CMV-seronegative.

The V call is TRBV5-6, the J call TRBJ1-6, with D perhaps matching TRBD1 (6 bases). Germline CDR1 and CDR2: SGHDT and YYEEEE. V lost 6 bases, J lost 0 bases, and 22 bases lay in between. The CDR3 is 19 residues long. CDR3 sequence: CASTNRGGEASSYNSPLHF. The DNA of the CDR3 is TGTGCCAGCACCAATAGGGGGGGCGAAGCCAGCTCCTATAATTCACCCCTCCACTTT.

The V and J genes are TRBV19 and TRBJ2-2, with 10 bases matching TRBD1. The CDR3 is 16 residues long. V was pared by 5 bases and J by 7 bases, with 10 bases of the junction left unmatched. The germline gives CDR1 LNHDA, CDR2 SQIVND (reference sequence). CDR3 region: CASSFRTGGRDGELFF. DNA for the CDR3: TGTGCCAGTAGTTTCCGGACAGGGGGAAGGGACGGGGAGCTGTTTTTT.

The chain employs TRBV6-6 and TRBJ1-5; D possibly corresponds to TRBD1 (6 bases). Germline values: CDR1 MNHNY, CDR2 SVGAGI (reference sequence). The CDR3 is made up of 16 amino acids. V lost 6 bases and J 5 bases, leaving 20 bases between the germline ends. The CDR3 DNA reads as TGTGCCAGCAGCTACGCTCGGACAGAGCCTGATCAGCCCCAGCATTTT. Its protein product is CASSYARTEPDQPQHF.

This chain joins TRBV6-6 and TRBJ2-7; 7 positions agree with TRBD1. From germline, CDR1 is MNHNY and CDR2 SVGAGI (reference sequence). This CDR3 comprises 15 residues. V shed 2 bases, J shed 6 bases, and the junction held 10 bases outside the gene matches. The CDR3 nucleotides read TGTGCCAGCAGTTACGATGGACAGGCATTCTCCGAGCAGTACTTC. It encodes CASSYDGQAFSEQYF.

Notes on this clone: The same CDR3 also results from other DNA sequences found in this sample. V usage is TRBV5-1 and J usage is TRBJ2-7; 11 bases align to TRBD1. The CDR3 runs 14 residues. Per the germline V gene, CDR1 is SGHRS and CDR2 is YFSETQ. The V and J ends lost 4 bases and 3 bases, in that order; junction bases with no gene match: 3. CDR3 in amino acids: CASSLGTGGYEQYF. The CDR3 DNA sequence: TGCGCCAGCAGCCTGGGGACAGGGGGCTACGAGCAGTACTTC.

This sequence joins TRBV2 and TRBJ1-5; D gene uncertain. V shed 7 bases and J shed 4 bases, with 11 bases lying between them. The germline CDR1 and CDR2 sequences are SNHLY and FYNNEI. The CDR3 runs 13 residues. The CDR3 DNA follows: TGTGCCAGCAAGGGAGGTCTAAATCAGCCCCAGCATTTT. This codes for CASKGGLNQPQHF. Based on the CDR3 plus reference TRBV2 and TRBJ1-5, the full variable domain is EPEVTQTPSHQVTQMGQEVILRCVPISNHLYFYWYRQILGQKVEFLVSFYNNEISEKSEIFDDQFSVERPDGSNFTLKIRSTKLEDSAMYFCASKGGLNQPQHFGDGTRLSIL.

J is TRBJ2-7 and V is TRBV5-1; 7 bases match TRBD1. The CDR3 runs to 14 residues. The V gene's germline CDR1 is SGHRS and CDR2 YFSETQ. V was clipped by 2 bases and J by 6 bases; unmatched bases: 8. CDR3 residues: CASSLQTGRREQYF. The CDR3 nucleotides are TGCGCCAGCAGCTTACAGACAGGGCGGCGCGAGCAGTACTTC. The whole variable domain, filled in from reference TRBV5-1 and TRBJ2-7, reads KAGVTQTPRYLIKTRGQQVTLSCSPISGHRSVSWYQQTPGQGLQFLFEYFSETQRNKGNFPGRFSGRQFSNSRSEMNVSTLELGDSALYLCASSLQTGRREQYFGPGTRLTVT.

V gene TRBV4-1 combines with J gene TRBJ1-6; D might be TRBD1 (6 bases). CDR1 and CDR2 (germline): MGHRA, YSYEKL. The length of the CDR3 is 17 residues. The V gene lost 2 bases and the J gene lost 6 bases, with 17 bases spanning the gap. The CDR3: CASSQRSDRSSNSPLHF. The CDR3 nucleotides are TGCGCCAGCAGCCAACGGTCCGACAGGTCAAGTAATTCACCCCTCCACTTT.

In DNA form, the CDR3 reads TGTGCCAGTAGTAGAGGCGGGACAGATAATTCACCCCTCCACTTT. This translates into CASSRGGTDNSPLHF. The chain couples TRBV19 to TRBJ1-6, with 7 bases lining up with TRBD1. Germline lookup yields CDR1 LNHDA and CDR2 SQIVND (reference sequence). The CDR3 is 15 residues long. V gave up 4 bases and J gave up 5 bases; unmatched junction bases: 5.

This rearrangement joins TRBV7-3 to TRBJ1-5, with a weak D call TRBD1 (5 bases). The CDR3 is 13 amino acids. The ends were cut back, 2 bases at V and 6 bases at J, with 8 bases in the middle. The germline V gene encodes CDR1 SGHTA and CDR2 FQGTGA. In nucleotides, the CDR3 is TGTGCCAGCAGCTTACAGGGTTTTCAGCCCCAGCATTTT. It encodes CASSLQGFQPQHF.

The chain employs TRBV9 and TRBJ2-3, with 16 bases fitting TRBD2. In germline, CDR1 is SGDLS, CDR2 YYNGEE. V trimming: 4 bases; J trimming: 4 bases; junction bases outside the gene matches: 3. The CDR3 covers 16 residues. CDR3 amino acids: CASSPGTSGGADTQYF. DNA for the CDR3: TGTGCCAGCAGCCCAGGGACTAGCGGGGGGGCAGATACGCAGTATTTT. The entire variable domain, with the rest obtained from reference TRBV9 and TRBJ2-3, is as follows: DSGVTQTPKHLITATGQRVTLRCSPRSGDLSVYWYQQSLDQGLQFLIQYYNGEERAKGNILERFSAQQFPDLHSELNLSSLELGDSALYFCASSPGTSGGADTQYFGPGTRLTVL.

In this sample, this clone turned up once. V is TRBV27 and J is TRBJ2-7, with 8 bases lining up with TRBD2. V lost 6 bases and J lost 0; bases outside the gene matches: 7. This CDR3 is 15 amino acids long. Germline CDR1 MNHEY, CDR2 SMNVEV (reference sequence). Here the CDR3 reads CASSPAGGSSYEQYF. As DNA, the CDR3 is TGTGCCAGCAGCCCCGCGGGGGGAAGCTCCTACGAGCAGTACTTC.

This clone was counted once. The rearrangement links TRBV10-2 to TRBJ1-6; D gene ambiguous. The V and J ends lost 2 bases and 13 bases respectively, with 15 bases between them. This CDR3 region has 14 residues. Germline V CDR1 and CDR2: WSHSY, SAAADI. As DNA, the CDR3 is TGCGCCAGCAGTGAGGATGCAGCGGGCGTTCCCCTCCACTTT. It encodes CASSEDAAGVPLHF.

The chain uses TRBV7-8 and TRBJ1-4; no firm D call. The CDR3 extends over 15 amino acids. V lost 2 bases to trimming and J lost 4 bases, with 11 bases between them. Germline V gene lookup returns CDR1 SGHVS and CDR2 FQNEAQ. The CDR3 DNA follows: TGTGCCAGCAGCTTACTCCCCGGGGTTAATGAAAAACTGTTTTTT. Protein: CASSLLPGVNEKLFF.

The chain carries TRBV4-2 and TRBJ2-5; 8 bases map to TRBD1. This CDR3 region has 15 residues. V lost 0 bases and J lost 5; bases outside the gene matches: 5. Germline-derived CDR1 and CDR2 are LGHNA and YNFKEQ. CDR3 in DNA: TGTGCCAGCAGCCAAGAGGGGTGGACAGGGGAGACCCAGTACTTC. It specifies CASSQEGWTGETQYF.

This sequence joins TRBV6-5 and TRBJ2-3; the D gene is possibly TRBD2 (6 bases). Germline CDR1 is MNHEY and CDR2 is SVGAGI. The CDR3 loop spans 13 amino acids. Trimming removed 6 bases at V and 4 bases at J, with 11 bases between. The CDR3 DNA follows: TGTGCCAGCAGGCCCCCGGGGGCAGATACGCAGTATTTT. This gives the protein CASRPPGADTQYF.

The J gene is TRBJ2-1, the V gene TRBV10-3; D might be TRBD2 (6 bases). This CDR3 spans 17 amino acids. V gave up 5 bases and J gave up 4 bases, with 21 bases separating them. Germline assignment: CDR1 ENHRY and CDR2 SYGVKD. Here the CDR3 DNA reads TGTGCCATCAGTCGACCACCTCTAGCGCCGGATTACAATGAGCAGTTCTTC. This gives the protein CAISRPPLAPDYNEQFF.